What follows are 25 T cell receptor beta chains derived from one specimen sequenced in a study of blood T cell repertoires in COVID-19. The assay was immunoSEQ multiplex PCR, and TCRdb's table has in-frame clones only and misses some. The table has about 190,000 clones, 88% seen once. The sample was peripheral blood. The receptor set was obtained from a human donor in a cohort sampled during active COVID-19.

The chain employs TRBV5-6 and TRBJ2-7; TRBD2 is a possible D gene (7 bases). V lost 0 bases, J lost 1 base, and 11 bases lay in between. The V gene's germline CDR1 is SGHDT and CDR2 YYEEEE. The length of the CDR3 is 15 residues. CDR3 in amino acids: CASSLERGGSYEQYF. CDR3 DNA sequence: TGTGCCAGCAGCTTGGAGAGGGGGGGGTCCTACGAGCAGTACTTC.

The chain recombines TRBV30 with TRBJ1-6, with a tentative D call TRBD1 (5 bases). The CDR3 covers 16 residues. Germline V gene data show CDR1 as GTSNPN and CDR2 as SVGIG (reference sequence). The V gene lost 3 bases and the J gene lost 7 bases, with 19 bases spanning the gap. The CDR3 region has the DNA TGTGCCTGGAGCAGGCCGGGGGGGAAGGCAAATTCACCCCTCCACTTT. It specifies CAWSRPGGKANSPLHF.

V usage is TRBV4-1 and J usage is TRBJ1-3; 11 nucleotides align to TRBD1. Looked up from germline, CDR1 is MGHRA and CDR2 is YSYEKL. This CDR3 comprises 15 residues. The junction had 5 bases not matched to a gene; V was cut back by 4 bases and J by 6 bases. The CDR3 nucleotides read TGCGCCAGCAGCCGGGACAGGGGGGTTGAAAACACCATATATTTT. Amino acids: CASSRDRGVENTIYF.

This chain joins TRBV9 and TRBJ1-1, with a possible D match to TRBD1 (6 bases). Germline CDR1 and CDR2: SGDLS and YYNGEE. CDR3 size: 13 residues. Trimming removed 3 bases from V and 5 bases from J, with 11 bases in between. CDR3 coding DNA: TGTGCCAGCAGCGGGGGGCCGTTGACTGAAGCTTTCTTT. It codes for CASSGGPLTEAFF.

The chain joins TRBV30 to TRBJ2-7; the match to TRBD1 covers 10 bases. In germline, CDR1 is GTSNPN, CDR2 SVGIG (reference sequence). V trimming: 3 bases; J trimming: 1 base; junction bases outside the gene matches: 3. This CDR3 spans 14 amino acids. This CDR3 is CAWSPGQGSYEQYF. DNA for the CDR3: TGTGCCTGGAGCCCGGGACAGGGGTCCTACGAGCAGTACTTC.

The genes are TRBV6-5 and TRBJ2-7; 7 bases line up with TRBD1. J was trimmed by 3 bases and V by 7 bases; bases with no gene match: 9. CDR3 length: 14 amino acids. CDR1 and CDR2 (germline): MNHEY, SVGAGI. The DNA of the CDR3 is TGTGCCAGCACACCCGGGGACAGTATCTACGAGCAGTACTTC. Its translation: CASTPGDSIYEQYF.

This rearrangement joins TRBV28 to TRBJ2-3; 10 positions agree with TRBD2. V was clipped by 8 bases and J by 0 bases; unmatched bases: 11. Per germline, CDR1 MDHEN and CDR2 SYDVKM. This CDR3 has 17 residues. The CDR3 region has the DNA TGTGCCAGCTACGGTAGCGGGAGGCCGTCTAGCACAGATACGCAGTATTTT. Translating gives CASYGSGRPSSTDTQYF.

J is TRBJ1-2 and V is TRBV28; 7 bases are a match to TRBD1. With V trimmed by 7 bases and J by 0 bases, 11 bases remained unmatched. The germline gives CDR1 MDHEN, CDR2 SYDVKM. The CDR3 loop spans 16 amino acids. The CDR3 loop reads CASTRDRVWTNYGYTF. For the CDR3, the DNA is TGTGCCAGCACCAGGGACAGAGTCTGGACTAACTATGGCTACACCTTC.

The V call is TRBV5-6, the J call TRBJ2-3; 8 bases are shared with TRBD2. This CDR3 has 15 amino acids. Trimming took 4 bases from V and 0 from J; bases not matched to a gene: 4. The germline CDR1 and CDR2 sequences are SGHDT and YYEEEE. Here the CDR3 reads CASSRSGSSTDTQYF. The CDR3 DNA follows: TGTGCCAGCAGCCGGAGCGGGAGTAGCACAGATACGCAGTATTTT.

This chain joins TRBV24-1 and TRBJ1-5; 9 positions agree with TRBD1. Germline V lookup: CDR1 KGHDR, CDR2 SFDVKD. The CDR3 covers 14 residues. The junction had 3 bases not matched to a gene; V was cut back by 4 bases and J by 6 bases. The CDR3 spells CATSETGGGQPQHF. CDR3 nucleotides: TGTGCCACCAGTGAAACAGGGGGCGGTCAGCCCCAGCATTTT.

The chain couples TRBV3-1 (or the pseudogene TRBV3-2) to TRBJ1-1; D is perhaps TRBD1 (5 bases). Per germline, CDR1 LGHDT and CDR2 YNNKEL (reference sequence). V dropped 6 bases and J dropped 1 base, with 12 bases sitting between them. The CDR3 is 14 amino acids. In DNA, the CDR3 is TGTGCCAGCAGTACACGGGGGAAGAACACTGAAGCTTTCTTT. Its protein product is CASSTRGKNTEAFF.

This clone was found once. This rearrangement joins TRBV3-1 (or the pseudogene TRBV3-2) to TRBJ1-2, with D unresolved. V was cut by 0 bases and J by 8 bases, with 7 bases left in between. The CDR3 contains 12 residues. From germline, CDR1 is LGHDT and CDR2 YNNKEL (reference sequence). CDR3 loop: CASSQEERGYTF. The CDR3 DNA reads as TGTGCCAGCAGCCAAGAAGAGAGGGGCTACACCTTC.

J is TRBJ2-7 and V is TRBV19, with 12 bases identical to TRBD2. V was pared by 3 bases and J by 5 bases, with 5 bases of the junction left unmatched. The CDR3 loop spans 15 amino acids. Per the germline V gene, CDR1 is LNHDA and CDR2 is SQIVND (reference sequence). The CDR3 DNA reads TGTGCCAGTAGTATTGCTAGCGGGAGGGCCGACGAGCAGTACTTC. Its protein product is CASSIASGRADEQYF.

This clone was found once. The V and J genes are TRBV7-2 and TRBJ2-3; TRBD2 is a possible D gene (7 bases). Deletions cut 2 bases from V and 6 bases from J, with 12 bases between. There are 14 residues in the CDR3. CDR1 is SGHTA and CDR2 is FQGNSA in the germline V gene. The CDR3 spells CASSLSGGLDTQYF. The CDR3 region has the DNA TGTGCCAGCAGCTTATCCGGGGGGCTGGATACGCAGTATTTT.

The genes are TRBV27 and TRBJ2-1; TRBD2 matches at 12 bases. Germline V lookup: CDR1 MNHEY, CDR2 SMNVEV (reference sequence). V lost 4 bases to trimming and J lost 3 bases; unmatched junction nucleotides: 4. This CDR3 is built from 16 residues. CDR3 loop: CASSSTSGRGYNEQFF. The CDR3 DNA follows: TGTGCCAGCAGTTCGACTAGCGGGAGAGGCTACAATGAGCAGTTCTTC.

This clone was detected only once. Here the CDR3 DNA reads TGTGCCAGCAGCCGAGACAGTGAGCAGTTCTTC. This gives the protein CASSRDSEQFF. The chain links TRBV12-3 or TRBV12-4 to TRBJ2-1; possibly TRBD1 for D (5 bases). V was trimmed by 6 bases and J by 9 bases, leaving 9 bases between them. This CDR3 contains 11 residues.

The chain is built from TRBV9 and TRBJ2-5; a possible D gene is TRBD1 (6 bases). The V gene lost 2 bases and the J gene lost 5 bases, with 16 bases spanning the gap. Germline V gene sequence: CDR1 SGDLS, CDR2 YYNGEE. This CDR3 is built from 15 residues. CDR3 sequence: CASSVLGAVGETQYF. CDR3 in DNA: TGTGCCAGCAGCGTCCTGGGGGCAGTAGGGGAGACCCAGTACTTC.

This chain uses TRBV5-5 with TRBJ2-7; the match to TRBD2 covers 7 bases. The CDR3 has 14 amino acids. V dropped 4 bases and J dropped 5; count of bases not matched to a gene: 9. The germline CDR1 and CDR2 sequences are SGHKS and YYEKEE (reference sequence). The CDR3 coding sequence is TGTGCCAGCAGCCTGATGGGAGGGGTGCACGAGCAGTACTTC. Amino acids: CASSLMGGVHEQYF.

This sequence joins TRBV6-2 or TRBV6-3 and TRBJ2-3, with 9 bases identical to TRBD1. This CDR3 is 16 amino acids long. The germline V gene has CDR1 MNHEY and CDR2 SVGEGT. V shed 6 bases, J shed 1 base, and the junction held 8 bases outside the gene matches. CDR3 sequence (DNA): TGTGCCAGCAGCCACGAACGGACAGGGGGCACAGATACGCAGTATTTT. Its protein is CASSHERTGGTDTQYF.

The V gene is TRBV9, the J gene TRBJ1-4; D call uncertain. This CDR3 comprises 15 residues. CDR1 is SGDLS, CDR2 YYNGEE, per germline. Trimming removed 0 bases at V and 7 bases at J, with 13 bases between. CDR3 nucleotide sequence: TGTGCCAGCAGCGTAGATAGCGGGCCGGGTGAAAAACTGTTTTTT. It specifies CASSVDSGPGEKLFF.

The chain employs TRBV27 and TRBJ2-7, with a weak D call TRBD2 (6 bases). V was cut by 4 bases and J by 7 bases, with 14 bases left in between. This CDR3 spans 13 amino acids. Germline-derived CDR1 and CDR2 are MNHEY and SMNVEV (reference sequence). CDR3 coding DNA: TGTGCCAGCAGTTCCCTGCGGGGTTGGGAGCAGTACTTC. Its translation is CASSSLRGWEQYF.

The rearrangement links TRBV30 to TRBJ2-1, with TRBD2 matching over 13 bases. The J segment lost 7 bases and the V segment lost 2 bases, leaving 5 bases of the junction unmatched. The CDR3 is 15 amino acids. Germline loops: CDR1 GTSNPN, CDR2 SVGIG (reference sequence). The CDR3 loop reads CAWSTGLAGPNEQFF. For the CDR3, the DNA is TGTGCCTGGAGTACGGGACTAGCGGGACCGAATGAGCAGTTCTTC.

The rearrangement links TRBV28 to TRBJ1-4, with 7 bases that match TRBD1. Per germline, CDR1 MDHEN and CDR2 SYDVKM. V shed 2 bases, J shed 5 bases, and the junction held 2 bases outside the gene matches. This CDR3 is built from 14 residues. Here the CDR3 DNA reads TGTGCCAGCAGTTTAAAACAGGGGAATGAAAAACTGTTTTTT. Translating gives CASSLKQGNEKLFF.

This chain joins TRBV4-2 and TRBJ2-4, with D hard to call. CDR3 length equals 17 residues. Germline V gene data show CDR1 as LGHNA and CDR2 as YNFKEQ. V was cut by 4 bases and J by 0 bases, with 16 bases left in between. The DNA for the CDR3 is TGTGCCAGCAGCCTGCGAGCGTACGACCTAGCCAAAAACATTCAGTACTTC. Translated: CASSLRAYDLAKNIQYF.

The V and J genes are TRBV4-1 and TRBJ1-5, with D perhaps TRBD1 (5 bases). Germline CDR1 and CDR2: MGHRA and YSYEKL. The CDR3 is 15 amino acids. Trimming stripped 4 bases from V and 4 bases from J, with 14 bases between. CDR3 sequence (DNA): TGCGCCAGCAGCCTCCAAACTGGGGGGAATCAGCCCCAGCATTTT. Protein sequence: CASSLQTGGNQPQHF.